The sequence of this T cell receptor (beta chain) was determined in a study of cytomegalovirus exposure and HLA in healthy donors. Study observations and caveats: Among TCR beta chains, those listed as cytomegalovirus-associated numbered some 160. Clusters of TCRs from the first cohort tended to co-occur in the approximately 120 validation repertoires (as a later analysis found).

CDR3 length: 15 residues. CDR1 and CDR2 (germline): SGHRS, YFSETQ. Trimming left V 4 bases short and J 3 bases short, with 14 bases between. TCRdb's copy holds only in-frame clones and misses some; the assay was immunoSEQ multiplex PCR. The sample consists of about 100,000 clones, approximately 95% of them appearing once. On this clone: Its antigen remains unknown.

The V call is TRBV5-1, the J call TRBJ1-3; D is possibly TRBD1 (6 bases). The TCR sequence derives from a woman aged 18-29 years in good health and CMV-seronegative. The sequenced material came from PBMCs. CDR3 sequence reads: CASSQATGNGNTIYF. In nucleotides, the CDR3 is TGCGCCAGCAGCCAGGCAACAGGGAATGGAAACACCATATATTTT.